These T cell receptor beta chains were read from a single sample in a study of blood T cell repertoires in COVID-19. Produced via immunoSEQ multiplex PCR; TCRdb's table is partial and in-frame only. This table has around 140,000 clones, approximately 90% appearing once. The sequenced sample consisted of peripheral blood. Receptors originate from a man over 45 with active or convalescent COVID-19. Each CDR3 is given with its conserved first and last residue. Fields, in order: J gene, CDR3 length, D gene, clone size, V gene, CDR3 protein, CDR3 DNA. D genes are given only for firm matches. The size entry is marked missing in some rows and otherwise reads once, few, many or a size class.

>TRBJ1-6|14|TRBD1|NA|TRBV2
CASRLTGLNSPLHF
TGTGCCAGCAGGTTGACAGGGTTGAATTCACCCCTCCACTTT
>TRBJ2-1|18|TRBD2|NA|TRBV5-1
CASGGGLADSSSYNEQFF
TGCGCCAGCGGAGGGGGACTAGCGGACTCTAGCTCCTACAATGAGCAGTTCTTC
>TRBJ1-1|18|NA|NA|TRBV5-1
CASSSWGLSADTNTEAFF
TGCGCCAGCAGTTCATGGGGTTTATCTGCGGACACGAACACTGAAGCTTTCTTT
>TRBJ1-4|15|NA|NA|TRBV7-2
CASSLRQATNEKLFF
TGTGCCAGCAGCCTCCGACAGGCAACTAATGAAAAACTGTTTTTT
>TRBJ1-5|15|TRBD1|NA|TRBV27
CASSQQGLWNQPQHF
TGTGCCAGCAGTCAACAGGGGCTGTGGAATCAGCCCCAGCATTTT
>TRBJ2-4|16|TRBD1|NA|TRBV28
CASSSPPGTGKNIQYF
TGTGCCAGCAGTTCCCCTCCCGGGACAGGCAAAAACATTCAGTACTTC
>TRBJ2-3|18|TRBD2|NA|TRBV19
CASSIRLAGASSTDTQYF
TGTGCCAGTAGTATCCGACTAGCGGGGGCATCTAGCACAGATACGCAGTATTTT
>TRBJ1-6|14|NA|NA|TRBV14
CASSQERGNSPLHF
TGTGCCAGCAGCCAAGAGCGAGGGAATTCACCCCTCCACTTT
>TRBJ1-2|13|NA|NA|TRBV18
CASSLAADYGYTF
TGTGCCAGCTCACTGGCGGCGGACTATGGCTACACCTTC
>TRBJ2-7|12|NA|NA|TRBV2
CASSGLFYEQYF
TGTGCCAGCAGTGGACTCTTCTACGAGCAGTACTTC
>TRBJ2-2|17|NA|few|TRBV3-1/TRBV3-2
CASSQEGGRIGTGELFF
TGTGCCAGCAGCCAAGAGGGGGGACGCATCGGCACCGGGGAGCTGTTTTTT
>TRBJ2-1|14|NA|NA|TRBV11-2
CASSPDFRRNEQFF
TGTGCCAGCAGCCCGGACTTCCGGCGCAATGAGCAGTTCTTC
>TRBJ1-1|14|TRBD1|NA|TRBV5-4
CASSATGGNTEAFF
TGTGCCAGCAGCGCAACAGGGGGGAACACTGAAGCTTTCTTT
>TRBJ1-2|17|TRBD1|NA|TRBV5-1
CASSLEHRTGGNYGYTF
TGCGCCAGCAGCTTGGAACACCGAACAGGGGGTAACTATGGCTACACCTTC
>TRBJ1-4|12|NA|few|TRBV27
CASRTSNEKLFF
TGTGCCAGCAGGACAAGTAATGAAAAACTGTTTTTT
>TRBJ1-2|13|NA|NA|TRBV9
CASSVRENYGYTF
TGTGCCAGCAGCGTCAGGGAAAACTATGGCTACACCTTC
>TRBJ2-5|13|TRBD1|NA|TRBV28
CASSLVQGGTQYF
TGTGCCAGCAGTTTAGTACAGGGGGGGACCCAGTACTTC
>TRBJ1-1|14|NA|NA|TRBV5-6
CASSLGLTNTEAFF
TGTGCCAGCAGCTTAGGACTTACGAACACTGAAGCTTTCTTT
>TRBJ2-2|14|NA|NA|TRBV5-4
CASSLGQHTGELFF
TGTGCCAGCAGCTTAGGACAGCACACCGGGGAGCTGTTTTTT
>TRBJ1-1|14|TRBD1|NA|TRBV7-2
CASSLVQGVTEAFF
TGTGCCAGCAGCTTAGTTCAGGGGGTCACTGAAGCTTTCTTT
>TRBJ2-7|15|NA|NA|TRBV28
CASSLPLPRRGEQYF
TGTGCCAGCAGTTTACCCCTCCCCAGGCGTGGGGAGCAGTACTTC
>TRBJ2-6|15|NA|NA|TRBV7-8
CASSLNRAGANVLTF
TGTGCCAGCAGCTTAAACAGGGCTGGGGCCAACGTCCTGACTTTC
>TRBJ1-2|16|TRBD1|NA|TRBV11-2
CASSRSTGAQPYGYTF
TGTGCCAGCAGCCGTTCCACAGGGGCCCAACCCTATGGCTACACCTTC
>TRBJ1-4|15|TRBD1|NA|TRBV6-1
CASSDRQGVTEKLFF
TGTGCCAGCAGTGACCGACAGGGTGTAACCGAAAAACTGTTTTTT
>TRBJ1-6|13|NA|NA|TRBV30
CASQGINNSPLHF
TGTGCAAGTCAGGGGATCAATAATTCACCCCTCCACTTT
>TRBJ2-5|17|TRBD1|NA|TRBV5-1
CASSLNWGQGTGETQYF
TGCGCCAGCAGCCTAAATTGGGGACAGGGGACCGGAGAGACCCAGTACTTC
>TRBJ1-2|16|TRBD1|NA|TRBV6-5
CASSYAPGTGAYGYTF
TGTGCCAGCAGTTACGCGCCCGGGACAGGGGCCTATGGCTACACCTTC
>TRBJ2-2|17|TRBD2|NA|TRBV25-1
CASTEGGRASGTGELFF
TGTGCCAGCACCGAGGGCGGGAGGGCCTCCGGCACCGGGGAGCTGTTTTTT
>TRBJ1-3|18|TRBD1|NA|TRBV5-4
CASSPGTGVYSSGNTIYF
TGTGCCAGCAGCCCCGGGACAGGGGTATACAGCTCTGGAAACACCATATATTTT
>TRBJ2-6|15|NA|NA|TRBV10-2
CASSDFYTGANVLTF
TGCGCCAGCAGTGACTTTTATACTGGGGCCAACGTCCTGACTTTC
>TRBJ1-4|16|NA|NA|TRBV21-1
CASSSGQGATNEKLFF
TGTGCCAGCAGCAGCGGACAGGGGGCAACTAATGAAAAACTGTTTTTT
>TRBJ2-1|12|NA|NA|TRBV3-1/TRBV3-2
CASRDMGGQQFF
TGTGCCAGCAGGGACATGGGGGGTCAGCAGTTCTTC
>TRBJ1-6|21|NA|once|TRBV4-1
CASSQELGQGTLLNYNSPLHF
TGCGCCAGCAGCCAAGAGCTCGGTCAGGGCACTCTCCTGAACTATAATTCACCCCTCCACTTT
>TRBJ1-1|15|TRBD1|NA|TRBV18
CASSPYKGANTEAFF
TGTGCCAGCTCACCCTACAAGGGGGCGAACACTGAAGCTTTCTTT
>TRBJ2-1|11|NA|once|TRBV7-2
CASFDGHEQFF
TGTGCCAGCTTTGATGGGCATGAGCAGTTCTTC